A selection of T cell receptor beta chains follows, all from one sample in a study of cytomegalovirus exposure and HLA in healthy donors. Some clones are missing from TCRdb's copy, which holds only in-frame ones; the method was immunoSEQ multiplex PCR. The table includes roughly 130,000 clones, 84% detected once. Input material: PBMCs. Source of these receptors: a woman aged 25 to 39 in good health and CMV-seronegative. Both conserved end residues are part of each CDR3. The D gene is left open where the match is weak. The listing skips clone size in some rows; elsewhere it reads once, few, many or a size class.

clone size: -; J gene: TRBJ2-3; V gene: TRBV4-2; D gene: TRBD2; CDR3 DNA: TGTGCCAGCAGCCAACTGACTAGCGGGGGGACAGATACGCAGTATTTT; CDR3 protein: CASSQLTSGGTDTQYF
clone size: -; J gene: TRBJ2-7; V gene: TRBV18; D gene: TRBD1; CDR3 DNA: TGTGCCAGCTCACCGAAGACAGGGAACTACGAGCAGTACTTC; CDR3 protein: CASSPKTGNYEQYF
clone size: few; J gene: TRBJ1-2; V gene: TRBV27; D gene: -; CDR3 DNA: TGTGCCAGCAGTACCGGGGTAAACTATGGCTACACCTTC; CDR3 protein: CASSTGVNYGYTF
clone size: once; J gene: TRBJ1-6; V gene: TRBV18; D gene: TRBD1; CDR3 DNA: TGTGCCAGCTCACCCGAACAGGGGGCTGGTTCACCCCTCCACTTT; CDR3 protein: CASSPEQGAGSPLHF
clone size: -; J gene: TRBJ1-1; V gene: TRBV20-1; D gene: -; CDR3 DNA: TGCAGTGCTAGAGATACAGGGAAAGCTTTCTTT; CDR3 protein: CSARDTGKAFF
clone size: -; J gene: TRBJ1-2; V gene: TRBV12-5; D gene: -; CDR3 DNA: TGTGCTAGTGGCACCCCGGCAGGGATCTATGGCTACACCTTC; CDR3 protein: CASGTPAGIYGYTF
clone size: -; J gene: TRBJ2-7; V gene: TRBV18; D gene: -; CDR3 DNA: TGTGCCAGCTCACCTAACAAGCAGGGCGGATTCAACGAGCAGTACTTC; CDR3 protein: CASSPNKQGGFNEQYF
clone size: once; J gene: TRBJ1-5; V gene: TRBV6-5; D gene: TRBD1; CDR3 DNA: TGTGCCAGCAGTTCCGGACAGGGCCCCAATCAGCCCCAGCATTTT; CDR3 protein: CASSSGQGPNQPQHF
clone size: -; J gene: TRBJ1-5; V gene: TRBV18; D gene: TRBD1; CDR3 DNA: TGTGCCAGCTCACCCGGGACAGGGAGATGGCCCCAGCATTTT; CDR3 protein: CASSPGTGRWPQHF
clone size: -; J gene: TRBJ2-2; V gene: TRBV28; D gene: -; CDR3 DNA: TGTGCCAGCAGTTTGGGACTGAACTCCGCGAACACCGGGGAGCTGTTTTTT; CDR3 protein: CASSLGLNSANTGELFF
clone size: -; J gene: TRBJ1-1; V gene: TRBV5-6; D gene: -; CDR3 DNA: TGTGCCAGCAGCTTGCTCAGGGGCGATTGGGGGAACACTGAAGCTTTCTTT; CDR3 protein: CASSLLRGDWGNTEAFF
clone size: -; J gene: TRBJ2-7; V gene: TRBV18; D gene: TRBD1; CDR3 DNA: TGTGCCAGCTCACCGCGGGACAGGGGCTACGAGCAGTACTTC; CDR3 protein: CASSPRDRGYEQYF
clone size: -; J gene: TRBJ1-2; V gene: TRBV6-1; D gene: -; CDR3 DNA: TGTGCCAGCAATCTGTCCGGGGGGACCTATGGCTACACCTTC; CDR3 protein: CASNLSGGTYGYTF
clone size: few; J gene: TRBJ2-7; V gene: TRBV11-2; D gene: TRBD2; CDR3 DNA: TGTGCCAGCAGCATGGGGACTAGCGGGGGGTACGAGCAGTACTTC; CDR3 protein: CASSMGTSGGYEQYF
clone size: -; J gene: TRBJ2-7; V gene: TRBV4-1; D gene: TRBD2; CDR3 DNA: TGCGCCAGCAGCCCCACCACAGCGGGGGGTTACGAGCAGTACTTC; CDR3 protein: CASSPTTAGGYEQYF
clone size: -; J gene: TRBJ2-3; V gene: TRBV25-1; D gene: TRBD1; CDR3 DNA: TGTGCCAGCAGTGCCCTGGGACAGGTGGGGGCAGATACGCAGTATTTT; CDR3 protein: CASSALGQVGADTQYF
clone size: -; J gene: TRBJ1-2; V gene: TRBV9; D gene: -; CDR3 DNA: TGTGCCAGCAGCGTAGCAATGAGTTCCTATGGCTACACCTTC; CDR3 protein: CASSVAMSSYGYTF
clone size: once; J gene: TRBJ1-2; V gene: TRBV4-2; D gene: -; CDR3 DNA: TGTGCCAGCAGCCAAGATTATGCAGAACGCCTCGGCTACACCTTC; CDR3 protein: CASSQDYAERLGYTF
clone size: -; J gene: TRBJ1-1; V gene: TRBV6-5; D gene: -; CDR3 DNA: TGTGCCAGCAACAGACCAAACACTGAAGCTTTCTTT; CDR3 protein: CASNRPNTEAFF
clone size: -; J gene: TRBJ2-1; V gene: TRBV6-5; D gene: TRBD2; CDR3 DNA: TGTGCCAGCAGTTTACTAGCGGGGGGCCCCCAGGAGCAGTTCTTC; CDR3 protein: CASSLLAGGPQEQFF
clone size: -; J gene: TRBJ1-2; V gene: TRBV11-2; D gene: -; CDR3 DNA: TGTGCCAGCAGCTTTACTGGACAGAACTATGGCTACACCTTC; CDR3 protein: CASSFTGQNYGYTF
clone size: once; J gene: TRBJ2-7; V gene: TRBV7-3; D gene: TRBD1; CDR3 DNA: TGTGCCAGCAGCCCCCGGGACAGGGCCTACGAGCAGTACTTC; CDR3 protein: CASSPRDRAYEQYF
clone size: -; J gene: TRBJ1-2; V gene: TRBV5-6; D gene: -; CDR3 DNA: TGTGCCAGCAGCTTGACAGGGTTCTATGGCTACACCTTC; CDR3 protein: CASSLTGFYGYTF
clone size: -; J gene: TRBJ1-1; V gene: TRBV7-6; D gene: TRBD1; CDR3 DNA: TGTGCCAGCAGCTTACGGACAGGGCCGAACACTGAAGCTTTCTTT; CDR3 protein: CASSLRTGPNTEAFF
clone size: once; J gene: TRBJ2-3; V gene: TRBV28; D gene: -; CDR3 DNA: TGTGCCAGCCACAGGCAGGCGATTCCAGATACGCAGTATTTT; CDR3 protein: CASHRQAIPDTQYF
clone size: -; J gene: TRBJ2-7; V gene: TRBV7-2; D gene: -; CDR3 DNA: TGTGCCAGCAGCTTAGGGAGCGCGACTCCCTACGAGCAGTACTTC; CDR3 protein: CASSLGSATPYEQYF
clone size: once; J gene: TRBJ1-2; V gene: TRBV18; D gene: TRBD1; CDR3 DNA: TGTGCCAGCTCACCCGGCGCAGGGGGTAGTATCTATGGCTACACCTTC; CDR3 protein: CASSPGAGGSIYGYTF
clone size: -; J gene: TRBJ1-5; V gene: TRBV2; D gene: -; CDR3 DNA: TGTGCCAGCAGTGAAGCAAACCCGGGGGGATACAATCAGCCCCAGCATTTT; CDR3 protein: CASSEANPGGYNQPQHF
clone size: -; J gene: TRBJ2-1; V gene: TRBV15; D gene: TRBD2; CDR3 DNA: TGTGCCACCAGGGGGGGAGCGGGGGCCACTTCCTACAATGAGCAGTTCTTC; CDR3 protein: CATRGGAGATSYNEQFF
clone size: once; J gene: TRBJ1-2; V gene: TRBV5-1; D gene: -; CDR3 DNA: TGCGCCAGCAGCTTGGTAACAGGGAACTATGGCTACACCTTC; CDR3 protein: CASSLVTGNYGYTF
clone size: -; J gene: TRBJ2-3; V gene: TRBV7-7; D gene: TRBD2; CDR3 DNA: TGTGCCAGCAGCTTCAGCGGGGGGACAGATACGCAGTATTTT; CDR3 protein: CASSFSGGTDTQYF
clone size: -; J gene: TRBJ1-2; V gene: TRBV2; D gene: TRBD1; CDR3 DNA: TGTGCCAGCAGTGAATCGAGACGGACAGGGACTAAGTTCTATGGCTACACCTTC; CDR3 protein: CASSESRRTGTKFYGYTF
clone size: -; J gene: TRBJ2-1; V gene: TRBV7-8; D gene: TRBD1; CDR3 DNA: TGTGCCAGCGCGCCCCGGGACAGGGGACCTCAGTTCTTC; CDR3 protein: CASAPRDRGPQFF
clone size: -; J gene: TRBJ1-1; V gene: TRBV5-4; D gene: -; CDR3 DNA: TGTGCCAGCAGCTTGGACAGAGCCATGAACACTGAAGCTTTCTTT; CDR3 protein: CASSLDRAMNTEAFF
clone size: -; J gene: TRBJ2-7; V gene: TRBV5-1; D gene: -; CDR3 DNA: TGCGCCAGCAGCCCGGACAGACAGGTTATCTACGAGCAGTACTTC; CDR3 protein: CASSPDRQVIYEQYF
clone size: few; J gene: TRBJ2-2; V gene: TRBV19; D gene: TRBD2; CDR3 DNA: TGTGCCAGTACGCTCTTGCGGGGGGGGTCGAACACCGGGGAGCTGTTTTTT; CDR3 protein: CASTLLRGGSNTGELFF
clone size: -; J gene: TRBJ1-2; V gene: TRBV4-2; D gene: -; CDR3 DNA: TGTGCCAGCAGCCGCGGACAGCTCTATGGCTACACCTTC; CDR3 protein: CASSRGQLYGYTF
clone size: -; J gene: TRBJ2-6; V gene: TRBV28; D gene: -; CDR3 DNA: TGTGCCAGCAGTAAAGGGGGAAGTGGGGCCAACGTCCTGACTTTC; CDR3 protein: CASSKGGSGANVLTF
clone size: -; J gene: TRBJ1-6; V gene: TRBV6-1; D gene: -; CDR3 DNA: TGTGCCAGCAGTGAATGGGGGGGGGAAGAGTCACCCCTCCACTTT; CDR3 protein: CASSEWGGEESPLHF
clone size: -; J gene: TRBJ2-5; V gene: TRBV30; D gene: TRBD2; CDR3 DNA: TGTGCCTCCCTGGTAGCGGGGGGGGCGCAAGAGACCCAGTACTTC; CDR3 protein: CASLVAGGAQETQYF
clone size: -; J gene: TRBJ1-1; V gene: TRBV7-9; D gene: -; CDR3 DNA: TGTGCCAGCAGCTCTAGGGGGACACAAAGGGGAAACACTGAAGCTTTCTTT; CDR3 protein: CASSSRGTQRGNTEAFF
clone size: few; J gene: TRBJ2-3; V gene: TRBV7-9; D gene: TRBD2; CDR3 DNA: TGTGCCAGCAGCTTAACTAGCGGAACAGATACGCAGTATTTT; CDR3 protein: CASSLTSGTDTQYF
clone size: -; J gene: TRBJ2-1; V gene: TRBV15; D gene: -; CDR3 DNA: TGTGCCACCAGCAGAACAGTGTTCAGCAATGAGCAGTTCTTC; CDR3 protein: CATSRTVFSNEQFF
clone size: -; J gene: TRBJ2-1; V gene: TRBV18; D gene: TRBD1; CDR3 DNA: TGTGCCAGCTCACCGAGGGATTTGACAGGGCATAGCAATGAGCAGTTCTTC; CDR3 protein: CASSPRDLTGHSNEQFF
clone size: -; J gene: TRBJ2-2; V gene: TRBV7-2; D gene: -; CDR3 DNA: TGTGCCAGCAGCTTAGGGGGAGCCGGGGAGCTGTTTTTT; CDR3 protein: CASSLGGAGELFF